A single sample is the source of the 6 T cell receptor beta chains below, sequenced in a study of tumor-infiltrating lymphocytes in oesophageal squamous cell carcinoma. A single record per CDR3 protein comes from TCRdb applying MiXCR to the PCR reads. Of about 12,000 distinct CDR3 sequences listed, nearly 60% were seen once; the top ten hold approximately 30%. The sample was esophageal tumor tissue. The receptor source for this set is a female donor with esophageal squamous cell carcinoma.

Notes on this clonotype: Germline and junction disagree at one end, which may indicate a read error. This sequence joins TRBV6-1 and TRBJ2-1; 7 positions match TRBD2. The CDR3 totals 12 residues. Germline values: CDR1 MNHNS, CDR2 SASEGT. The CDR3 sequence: CASSENPTSALF. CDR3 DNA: TGTGCCAGCAGTGAAAACCCTACTAGCGCACTCTTC.

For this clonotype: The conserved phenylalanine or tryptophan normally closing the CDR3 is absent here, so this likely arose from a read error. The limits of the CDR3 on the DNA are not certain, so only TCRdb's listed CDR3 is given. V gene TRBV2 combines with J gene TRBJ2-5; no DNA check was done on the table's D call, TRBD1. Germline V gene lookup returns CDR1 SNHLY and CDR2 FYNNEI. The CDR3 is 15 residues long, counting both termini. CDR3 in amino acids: CASSVTGAETQYFGS.

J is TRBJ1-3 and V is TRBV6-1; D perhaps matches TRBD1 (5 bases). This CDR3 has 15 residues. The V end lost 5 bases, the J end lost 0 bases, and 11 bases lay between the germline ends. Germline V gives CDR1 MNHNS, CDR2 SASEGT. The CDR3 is CASSSRQISGNTIYF. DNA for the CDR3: TGTGCCAGCAGTTCCCGACAGATCTCTGGAAACACCATATATTTT.

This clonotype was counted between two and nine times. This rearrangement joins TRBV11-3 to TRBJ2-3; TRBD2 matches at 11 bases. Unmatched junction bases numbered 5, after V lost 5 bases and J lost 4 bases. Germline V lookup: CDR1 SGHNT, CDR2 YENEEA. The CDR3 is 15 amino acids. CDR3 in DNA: TGTGCCAGCAGCCCGGGACTAGCGGATTCAGATACGCAGTATTTT. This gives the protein CASSPGLADSDTQYF.

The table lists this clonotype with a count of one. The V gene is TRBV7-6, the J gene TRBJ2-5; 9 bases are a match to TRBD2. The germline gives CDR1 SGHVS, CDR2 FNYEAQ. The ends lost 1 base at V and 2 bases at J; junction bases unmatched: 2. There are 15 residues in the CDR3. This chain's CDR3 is CASSLGGRGQETQYF. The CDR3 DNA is TGTGCCAGCAGCTTAGGCGGGAGGGGACAAGAGACCCAGTACTTC. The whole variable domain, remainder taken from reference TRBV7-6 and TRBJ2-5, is GAGVSQSPRYKVTKRGQDVALRCDPISGHVSLYWYRQALGQGPEFLTYFNYEAQQDKSGLPNDRFSAERPEGSISTLTIQRTEQRDSAMYRCASSLGGRGQETQYFGPGTRLLVL.

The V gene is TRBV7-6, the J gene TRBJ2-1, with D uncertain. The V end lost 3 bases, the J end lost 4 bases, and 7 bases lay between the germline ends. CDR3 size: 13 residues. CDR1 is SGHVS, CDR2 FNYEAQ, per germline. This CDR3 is CASSFQSYNEQFF. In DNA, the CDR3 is TGTGCCAGCAGCTTTCAGTCGTACAATGAGCAGTTCTTC.